The sequence of this TCR beta chain was determined in a study of cytomegalovirus exposure and HLA in healthy donors. The wider study: Earlier work reported 100 million or so unique TCR beta sequences from 180 million or so T cells. Unique TCRs from HLA-typed donors, roughly 87 million of them, were held in an early data release.

A multiplex PCR was run with 60 Vbeta primers and 13 Jbeta primers. Under the authors' procedure: Later, an analysis found 80 million or so unique TCR beta chains, and around 12 million of these were shared. Data came from immunoSEQ multiplex PCR; TCRdb stores just in-frame clones and leaves some out. The DNA was the basis for D and trimming; V, J and clone size are from that table. This table holds 95,000 to 100,000 clones, 76% found once. J lost 6 bases, V lost 6 bases, and 7 bases had no gene match. The CDR3 is made up of 15 amino acids. Germline CDR1 and CDR2: MDHEN and SYDVKM. The sequencing sample was made of PBMCs. The chain recombines TRBV28 with TRBJ1-5, with 11 bases lining up with TRBD1. The receptor's source is a man aged 35-49 years in good health and CMV-seronegative. The CDR3 nucleotides read TGTGCCAGCAGACCGGACAGGGGGCTGAGTCAGCCCCAGCATTTT. It encodes CASRPDRGLSQPQHF.